This T cell receptor beta chain stems from a study of neurological immune-mediated disorders. Looking at the study overall: There were 35 or so multiple sclerosis patients. Of these, 31 had relapsing-remitting MS and 3 had secondary progressive MS. The study, taken as a whole, reports: The greatest TCR clonal expansion occurred in HTLV-1-associated myelopathy and the least in multiple sclerosis, which fell below healthy controls. Phylogenetic grouping assigned the repertoires of 18 of 34 multiple sclerosis patients to a single related-CDR3 cluster, representing a possible signature.

There are many counts of this clonotype. Its antigen remains unknown. 5'RACE generated cDNA with 10-nucleotide random UMIs. Each CDR3 protein is one row after TCRdb ran MiXCR on the 5' RACE reads. The sample contains 45,000 to 60,000 distinct CDR3 sequences, 2% to 2.5% of which appear only once. The V end lost 11 bases, the J end lost 0 bases, and 12 bases lay between the germline ends. This CDR3 is built from 13 residues. Germline CDR1 LNHNV, CDR2 YYDKDF (reference sequence). Source material: PBMCs. The TCR originated in a man aged 50 to 59 with multiple sclerosis. J is TRBJ2-3 and V is TRBV15; D call uncertain. The chain's CDR3 is CASRTASTDTQYF. The CDR3 DNA reads as TGTGCCTCCCGGACGGCCAGCACAGATACGCAGTATTTT. The variable domain in full, with the rest retrieved from reference TRBV15 and TRBJ2-3, is DAMVIQNPRYQVTQFGKPVTLSCSQTLNHNVMYWYQQKSSQAPKLLFHYYDKDFNNEADTPDNFQSRRPNTSFCFLDIRSPGLGDTAMYLCASRTASTDTQYFGPGTRLTVL.